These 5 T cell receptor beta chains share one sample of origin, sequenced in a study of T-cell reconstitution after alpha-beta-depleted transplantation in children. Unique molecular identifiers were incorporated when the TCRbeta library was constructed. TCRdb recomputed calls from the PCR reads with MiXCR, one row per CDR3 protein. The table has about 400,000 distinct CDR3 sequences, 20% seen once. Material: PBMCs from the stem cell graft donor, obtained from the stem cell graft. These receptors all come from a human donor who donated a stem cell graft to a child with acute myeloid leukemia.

As DNA, the CDR3 is TGTGCCAGCAGCAGGGGCTCACCTGGCTCCTACGAGCAGTACTTC. Translation gives CASSRGSPGSYEQYF. The chain has TRBV6-1 and TRBJ2-7, with D possibly matching TRBD1 (6 bases). V was clipped by 6 bases and J by 0 bases, with 15 bases between them. This CDR3 has 15 amino acids. Germline loops: CDR1 MNHNS, CDR2 SASEGT.

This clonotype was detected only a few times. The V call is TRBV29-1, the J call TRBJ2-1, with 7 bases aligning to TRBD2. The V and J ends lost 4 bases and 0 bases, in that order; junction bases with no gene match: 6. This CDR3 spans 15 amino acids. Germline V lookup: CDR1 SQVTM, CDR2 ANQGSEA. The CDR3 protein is CSVVLAGSSYNEQFF. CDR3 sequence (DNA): TGCAGCGTTGTATTAGCGGGTAGCTCCTACAATGAGCAGTTCTTC.

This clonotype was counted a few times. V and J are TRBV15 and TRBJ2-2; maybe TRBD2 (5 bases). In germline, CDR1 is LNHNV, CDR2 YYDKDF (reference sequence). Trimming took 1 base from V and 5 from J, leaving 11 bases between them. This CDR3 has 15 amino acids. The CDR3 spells CATSRGGADTGELFF. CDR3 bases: TGTGCCACCAGCAGAGGAGGAGCGGATACCGGGGAGCTGTTTTTT.

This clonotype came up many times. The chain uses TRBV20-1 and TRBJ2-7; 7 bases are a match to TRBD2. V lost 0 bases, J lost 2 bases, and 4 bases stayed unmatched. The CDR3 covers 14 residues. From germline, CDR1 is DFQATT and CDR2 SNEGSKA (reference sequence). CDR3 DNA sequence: TGCAGTGCTAGAGATCCTGCGGGAGCCTACGAGCAGTACTTC. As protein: CSARDPAGAYEQYF.

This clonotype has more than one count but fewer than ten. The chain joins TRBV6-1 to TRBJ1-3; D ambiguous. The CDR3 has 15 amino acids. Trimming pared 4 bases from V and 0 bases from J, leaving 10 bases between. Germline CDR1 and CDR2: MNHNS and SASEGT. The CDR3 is CASSANSNSGNTIYF. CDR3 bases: TGTGCCAGCAGTGCGAACAGTAACTCTGGAAACACCATATATTTT.